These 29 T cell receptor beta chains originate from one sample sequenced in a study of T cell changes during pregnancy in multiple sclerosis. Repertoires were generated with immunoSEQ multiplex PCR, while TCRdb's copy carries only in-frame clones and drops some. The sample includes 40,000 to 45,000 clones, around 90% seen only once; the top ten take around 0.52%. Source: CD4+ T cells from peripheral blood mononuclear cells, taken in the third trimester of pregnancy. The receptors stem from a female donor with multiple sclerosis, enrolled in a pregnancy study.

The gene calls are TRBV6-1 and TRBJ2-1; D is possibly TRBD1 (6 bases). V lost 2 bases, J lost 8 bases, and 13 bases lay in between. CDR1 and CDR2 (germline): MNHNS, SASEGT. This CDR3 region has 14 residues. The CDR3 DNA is TGTGCCAGCAGTGAAAACGTTGGGGGCTATGAGCAGTTCTTC. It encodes CASSENVGGYEQFF.

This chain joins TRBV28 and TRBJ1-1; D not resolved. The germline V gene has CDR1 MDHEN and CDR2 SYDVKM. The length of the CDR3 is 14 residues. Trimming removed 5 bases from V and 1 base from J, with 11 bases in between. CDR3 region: CASSAYLSNTEAFF. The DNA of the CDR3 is TGTGCCAGCAGTGCCTACCTGTCGAACACTGAAGCTTTCTTT.

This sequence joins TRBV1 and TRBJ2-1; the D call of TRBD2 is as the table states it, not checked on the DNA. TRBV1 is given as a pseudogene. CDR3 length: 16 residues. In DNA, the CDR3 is TGCACCAGCAGCCCCAAACTAGCGGAGCCCGACAATGAGCAGTTCTTC. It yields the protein CTSSPKLAEPDNEQFF.

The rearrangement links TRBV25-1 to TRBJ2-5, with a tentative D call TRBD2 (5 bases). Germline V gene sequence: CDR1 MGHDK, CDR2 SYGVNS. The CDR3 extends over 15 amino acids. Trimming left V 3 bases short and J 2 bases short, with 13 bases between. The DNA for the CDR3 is TGTGCCAGCAGTGATCGAGGGCTGACACAAGAGACCCAGTACTTC. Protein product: CASSDRGLTQETQYF.

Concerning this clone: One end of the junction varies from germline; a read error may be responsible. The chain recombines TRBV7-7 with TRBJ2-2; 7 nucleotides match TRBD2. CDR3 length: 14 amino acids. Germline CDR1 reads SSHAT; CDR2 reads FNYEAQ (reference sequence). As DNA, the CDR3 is TGTGCTAGCAGCTTCGGGGGGAATACCGGGGAGCTGTTTTTT. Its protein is CASSFGGNTGELFF.

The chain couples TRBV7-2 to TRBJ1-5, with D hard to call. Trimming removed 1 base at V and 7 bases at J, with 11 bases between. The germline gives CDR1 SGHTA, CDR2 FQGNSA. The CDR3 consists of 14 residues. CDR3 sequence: CASSLGGWRQPQHF. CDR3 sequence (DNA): TGTGCCAGCAGCTTAGGAGGGTGGCGCCAGCCCCAGCATTTT.

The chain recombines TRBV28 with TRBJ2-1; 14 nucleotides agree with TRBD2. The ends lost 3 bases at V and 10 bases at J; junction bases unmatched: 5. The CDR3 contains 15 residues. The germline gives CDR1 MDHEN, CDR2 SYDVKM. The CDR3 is CASSFGTSGSREQFF. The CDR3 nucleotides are TGTGCCAGCAGTTTCGGGACTAGCGGGAGCCGGGAGCAGTTCTTC.

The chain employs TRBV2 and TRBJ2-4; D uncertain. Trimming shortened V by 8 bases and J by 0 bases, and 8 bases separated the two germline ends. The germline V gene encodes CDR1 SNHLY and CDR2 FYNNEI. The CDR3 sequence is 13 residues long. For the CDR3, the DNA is TGTGCCAGCCTTCCTTTAGCCAAAAACATTCAGTACTTC. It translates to CASLPLAKNIQYF.

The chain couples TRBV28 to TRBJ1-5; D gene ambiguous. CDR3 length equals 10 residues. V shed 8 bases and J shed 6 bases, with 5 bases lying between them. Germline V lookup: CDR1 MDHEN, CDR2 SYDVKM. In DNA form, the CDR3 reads TGTGCCAGCGGAGGTCAGCCCCAGCATTTT. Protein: CASGGQPQHF.

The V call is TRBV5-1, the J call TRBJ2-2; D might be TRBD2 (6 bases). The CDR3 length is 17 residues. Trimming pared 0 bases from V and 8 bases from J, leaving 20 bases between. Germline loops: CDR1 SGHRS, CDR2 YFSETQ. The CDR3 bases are TGCGCCAGCAGCTTGGATACTCTCGCGGGGTTTGGAGGGGAGCTGTTTTTT. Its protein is CASSLDTLAGFGGELFF.

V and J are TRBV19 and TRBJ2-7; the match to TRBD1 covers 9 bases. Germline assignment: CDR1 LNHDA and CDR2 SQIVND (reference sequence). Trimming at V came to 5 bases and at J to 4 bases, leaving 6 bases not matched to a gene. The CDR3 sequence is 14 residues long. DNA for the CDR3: TGTGCCAGTAGTCCGGGACAGGGTGGTTACGAGCAGTACTTC. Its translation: CASSPGQGGYEQYF.

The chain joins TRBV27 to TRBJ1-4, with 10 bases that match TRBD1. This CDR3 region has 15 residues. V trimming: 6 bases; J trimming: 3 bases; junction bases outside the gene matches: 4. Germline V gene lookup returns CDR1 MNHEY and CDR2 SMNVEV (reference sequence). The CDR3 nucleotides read TGTGCCAGCAGGAGCGACAGGGGGCCTAATGAAAAACTGTTTTTT. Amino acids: CASRSDRGPNEKLFF.

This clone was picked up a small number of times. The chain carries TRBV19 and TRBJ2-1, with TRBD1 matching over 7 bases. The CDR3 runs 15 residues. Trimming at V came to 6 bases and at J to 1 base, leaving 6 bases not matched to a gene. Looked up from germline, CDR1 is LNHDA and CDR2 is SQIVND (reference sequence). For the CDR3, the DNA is TGTGCCAGTAGCCCGGACAGGTCTTCCTACAATGAGCAGTTCTTC. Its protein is CASSPDRSSYNEQFF.

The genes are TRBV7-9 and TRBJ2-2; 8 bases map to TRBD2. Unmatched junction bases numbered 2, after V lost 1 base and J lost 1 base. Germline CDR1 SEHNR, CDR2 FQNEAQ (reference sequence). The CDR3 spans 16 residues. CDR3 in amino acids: CASSLVSGRNTGELFF. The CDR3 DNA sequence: TGTGCCAGCAGCTTAGTGAGCGGGAGGAACACCGGGGAGCTGTTTTTT. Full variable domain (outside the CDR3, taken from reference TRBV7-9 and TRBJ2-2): DTGVSQNPRHKITKRGQNVTFRCDPISEHNRLYWYRQTLGQGPEFLTYFQNEAQLEKSRLLSDRFSAERPKGSFSTLEIQRTEQGDSAMYLCASSLVSGRNTGELFFGEGSRLTVL.

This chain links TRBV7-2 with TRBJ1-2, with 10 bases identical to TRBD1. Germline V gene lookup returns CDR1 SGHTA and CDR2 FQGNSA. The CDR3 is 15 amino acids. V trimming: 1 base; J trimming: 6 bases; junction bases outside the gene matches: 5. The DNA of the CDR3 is TGTGCCAGCAGCTTAGGGTCTGGGACAGGGGATGGCTACACCTTC. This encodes CASSLGSGTGDGYTF.

Here the CDR3 DNA reads TGTGCCAGTAGCCTGGGGACAGGGTCCTACGAGCAGTACTTC. It yields the protein CASSLGTGSYEQYF. The rearrangement joins TRBV19 to TRBJ2-7; 9 bases fit TRBD1. The trim removed 6 bases at V and 1 base at J, leaving 4 bases unmatched. CDR3 length: 14 amino acids. CDR1 and CDR2 (germline): LNHDA, SQIVND (reference sequence).

The CDR3 sequence is CASSPRQGGGEKLFF. CDR3 nucleotide sequence: TGCGCCAGCAGCCCGAGACAGGGCGGCGGAGAAAAACTGTTTTTT. The chain uses TRBV5-1 and TRBJ1-4; TRBD1 agrees at 7 bases. The trim removed 4 bases at V and 8 bases at J, leaving 11 bases unmatched. The germline CDR1 and CDR2 sequences are SGHRS and YFSETQ. The CDR3 contains 15 residues.

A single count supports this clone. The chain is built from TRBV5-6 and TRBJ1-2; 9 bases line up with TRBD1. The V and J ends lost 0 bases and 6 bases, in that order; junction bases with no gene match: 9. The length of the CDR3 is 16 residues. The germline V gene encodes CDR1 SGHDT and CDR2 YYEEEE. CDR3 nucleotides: TGTGCCAGCAGCTTGGTCCTGACAGGGGGTACAGATGGCTACACCTTC. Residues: CASSLVLTGGTDGYTF.

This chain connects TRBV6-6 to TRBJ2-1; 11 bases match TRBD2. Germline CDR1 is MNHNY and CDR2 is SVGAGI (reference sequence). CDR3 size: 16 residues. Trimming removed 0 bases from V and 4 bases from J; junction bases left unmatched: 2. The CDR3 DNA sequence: TGTGCCAGCAGTTACTCGGGGACTAGCGGTTACAATGAGCAGTTCTTC. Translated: CASSYSGTSGYNEQFF.

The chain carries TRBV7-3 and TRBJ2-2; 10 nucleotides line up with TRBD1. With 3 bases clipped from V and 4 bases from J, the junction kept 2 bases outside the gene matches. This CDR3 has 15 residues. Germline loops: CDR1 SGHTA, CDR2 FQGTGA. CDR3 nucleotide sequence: TGTGCCAGCAGCTTGACAGGGGGCGTCACCGGGGAGCTGTTTTTT. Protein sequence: CASSLTGGVTGELFF.

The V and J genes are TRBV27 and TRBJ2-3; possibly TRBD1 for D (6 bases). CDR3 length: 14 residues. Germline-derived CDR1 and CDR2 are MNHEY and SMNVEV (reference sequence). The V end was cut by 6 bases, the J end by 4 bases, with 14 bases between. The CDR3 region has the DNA TGTGCCAGCAGCGTCTGGGGGCTGGCAGATACGCAGTATTTT. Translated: CASSVWGLADTQYF.

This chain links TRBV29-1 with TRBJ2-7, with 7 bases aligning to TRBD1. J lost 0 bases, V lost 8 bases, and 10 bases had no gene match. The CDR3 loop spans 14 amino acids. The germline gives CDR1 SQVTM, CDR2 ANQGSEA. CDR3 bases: TGCAGCACCCAGGGGGAAGGTAGCTCCTACGAGCAGTACTTC. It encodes CSTQGEGSSYEQYF.

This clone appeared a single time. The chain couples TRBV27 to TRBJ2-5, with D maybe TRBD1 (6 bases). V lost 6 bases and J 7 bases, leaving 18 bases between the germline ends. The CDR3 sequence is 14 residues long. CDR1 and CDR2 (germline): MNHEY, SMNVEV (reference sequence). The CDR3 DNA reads TGTGCCAGCAGCCAAGGGGGACCTCGGGGGACCCAGTACTTC. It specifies CASSQGGPRGTQYF.

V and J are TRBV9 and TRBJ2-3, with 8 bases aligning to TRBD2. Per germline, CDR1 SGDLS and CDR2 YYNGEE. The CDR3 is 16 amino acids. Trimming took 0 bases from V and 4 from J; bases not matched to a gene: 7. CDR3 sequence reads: CASSVGGLAGADTQYF. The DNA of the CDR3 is TGTGCCAGCAGCGTAGGAGGACTAGCAGGGGCAGATACGCAGTATTTT.

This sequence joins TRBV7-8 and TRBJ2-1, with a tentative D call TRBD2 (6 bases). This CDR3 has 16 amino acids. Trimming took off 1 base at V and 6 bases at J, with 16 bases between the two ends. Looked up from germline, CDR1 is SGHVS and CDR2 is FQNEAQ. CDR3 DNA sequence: TGTGCCAGCAGCTTAGAGGAGTGGACGGGACTCAATGAGCAGTTCTTC. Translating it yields CASSLEEWTGLNEQFF.

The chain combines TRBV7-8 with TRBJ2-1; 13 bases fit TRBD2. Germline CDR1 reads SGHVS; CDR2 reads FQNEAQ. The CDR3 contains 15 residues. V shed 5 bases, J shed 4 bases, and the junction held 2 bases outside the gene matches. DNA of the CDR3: TGTGCCAGCAGCCGACTAGCGGGAGGATACAATGAGCAGTTCTTC. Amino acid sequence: CASSRLAGGYNEQFF.

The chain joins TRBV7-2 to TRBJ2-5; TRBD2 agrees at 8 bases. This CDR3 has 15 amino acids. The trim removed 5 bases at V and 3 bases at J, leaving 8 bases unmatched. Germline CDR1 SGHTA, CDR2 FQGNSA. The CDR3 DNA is TGTGCCAGCAGCCGCGGGGGCGGGGGGAAAGAGACCCAGTACTTC. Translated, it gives CASSRGGGGKETQYF.

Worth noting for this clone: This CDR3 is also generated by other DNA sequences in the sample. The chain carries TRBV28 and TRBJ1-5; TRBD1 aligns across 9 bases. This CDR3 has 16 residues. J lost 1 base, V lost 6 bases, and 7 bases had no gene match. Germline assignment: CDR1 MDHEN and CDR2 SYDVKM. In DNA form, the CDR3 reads TGTGCCAGCAGCCCCCCGGGACAGGGAAGCAATCAGCCCCAGCATTTT. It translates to CASSPPGQGSNQPQHF.

CDR3 coding DNA: TGCGCCAGCAGCTTGGAGCGGGTCGAGACCTACGAGCAGTACTTC. It specifies CASSLERVETYEQYF. The chain recombines TRBV5-1 with TRBJ2-7; D is possibly TRBD2 (6 bases). Trimming removed 0 bases at V and 2 bases at J, with 12 bases between. The CDR3 is 15 amino acids. Germline V gene lookup returns CDR1 SGHRS and CDR2 YFSETQ. Combining the CDR3 with reference TRBV5-1 and TRBJ2-7 gives the whole variable domain KAGVTQTPRYLIKTRGQQVTLSCSPISGHRSVSWYQQTPGQGLQFLFEYFSETQRNKGNFPGRFSGRQFSNSRSEMNVSTLELGDSALYLCASSLERVETYEQYFGPGTRLTVT.